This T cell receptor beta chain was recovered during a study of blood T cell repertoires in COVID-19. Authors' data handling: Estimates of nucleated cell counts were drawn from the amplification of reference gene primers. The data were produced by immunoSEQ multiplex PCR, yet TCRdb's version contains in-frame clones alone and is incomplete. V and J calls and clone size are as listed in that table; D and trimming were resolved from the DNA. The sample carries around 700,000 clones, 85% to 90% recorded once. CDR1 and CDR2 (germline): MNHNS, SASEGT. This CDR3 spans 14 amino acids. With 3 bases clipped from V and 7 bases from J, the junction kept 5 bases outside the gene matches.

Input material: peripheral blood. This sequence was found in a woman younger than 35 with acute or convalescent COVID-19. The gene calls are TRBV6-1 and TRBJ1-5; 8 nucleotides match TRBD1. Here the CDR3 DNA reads TGTGCCAGCAGTGAGGTGGCAGGGGGCCAGCCCCAGCATTTT. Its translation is CASSEVAGGQPQHF.